The rows below give T cell receptor beta chains drawn from one sample of a study of control samples from healthy donors and cancer patients. The method was immunoSEQ multiplex PCR; TCRdb's version includes in-frame clones alone and lacks a portion of them. Of 65,000 to 100,000 clones listed, 91% are singletons. The sample taken for sequencing was blood. The receptors were sampled from a man over 45 in good health. CDR3s include the opening cysteine and the closing phenylalanine or tryptophan. The D gene is left open where the match is weak. Clone size is stated in some rows and not others, as once, few, many or a class when expanded.

j_call v_call d_call clone_size cdr3_aa cdr3_nt
TRBJ2-2 TRBV7-2 NA NA CASSPLLNTGELFF TGTGCCAGCAGCCCCCTTTTAAACACCGGGGAGCTGTTTTTT
TRBJ1-1 TRBV5-1 NA once CASTVSSSWNTEAFF TGCGCCAGCACAGTCTCCTCCTCGTGGAACACTGAAGCTTTCTTT
TRBJ2-1 TRBV27 NA once CASSLKRIGKSSGNEQFF TGTGCCAGCAGTTTGAAGCGGATTGGCAAATCGTCGGGGAATGAGCAGTTCTTC
TRBJ1-1 TRBV29-1 NA NA CSATLSFGTEAFF TGCAGCGCTACCCTCTCGTTTGGGACTGAAGCTTTCTTT
TRBJ1-5 TRBV7-9 NA NA CASSQTGTLKPQHF TGTGCCAGCAGCCAAACAGGGACTCTCAAGCCCCAGCATTTT
TRBJ2-7 TRBV5-6 NA NA CASSRTLSDEQYF TGTGCCAGCAGCCGGACGTTAAGCGACGAGCAGTACTTC
TRBJ2-5 TRBV9 TRBD2 NA CASSVGLAGGETQYF TGTGCCAGCAGCGTAGGTCTAGCGGGGGGGGAGACCCAGTACTTC
TRBJ1-1 TRBV10-1 NA NA CASSESRRNTEAFF TGCGCCAGCAGTGAGTCAAGGAGGAACACTGAAGCTTTCTTT
TRBJ2-4 TRBV12-3/TRBV12-4 NA NA CASSLRHQNIQYF TGTGCCAGCAGTTTGAGACACCAAAACATTCAGTACTTC
TRBJ2-1 TRBV4-1 TRBD2 NA CASSQERGGPYNEQFF TGCGCCAGCAGCCAAGAGCGGGGGGGCCCCTACAATGAGCAGTTCTTC
TRBJ1-4 TRBV18 NA NA CASSPGRFNEKLFF TGTGCCAGCTCACCAGGGCGGTTTAATGAAAAACTGTTTTTT
TRBJ1-1 TRBV19 NA NA CASSTGQQLMNTEAFF TGTGCCAGTAGTACCGGCCAACAGCTAATGAACACTGAAGCTTTCTTT
TRBJ1-6 TRBV6-5 NA NA CASSYEGDSPLHF TGTGCCAGCAGTTACGAGGGGGATTCACCCCTCCACTTT
TRBJ2-1 TRBV7-2 NA NA CASRGPSYNEQFF TGTGCCAGCAGAGGGCCCTCATACAATGAGCAGTTCTTC
TRBJ1-2 TRBV29-1 TRBD1 NA CSVSLGQGAFGYTF TGCAGCGTGTCATTAGGACAGGGGGCGTTTGGCTACACCTTC
TRBJ1-1 TRBV7-2 NA NA CASSSQGRTEAFF TGTGCCAGCAGTTCACAGGGTAGGACTGAAGCTTTCTTT
TRBJ1-2 TRBV5-6 NA NA CASSGKWAGGYTF TGTGCCAGCAGCGGTAAATGGGCGGGGGGCTACACCTTC
TRBJ1-5 TRBV6-2/TRBV6-3 NA NA CASSKNFRGVRQPQHF TGTGCCAGCAGTAAAAATTTCCGGGGAGTTCGTCAGCCCCAGCATTTT
TRBJ1-1 TRBV5-6 NA NA CTSSRQGEAFF TGTACCAGCAGCCGTCAGGGTGAAGCTTTCTTT
TRBJ1-3 TRBV7-9 NA NA CASSGFSGNTIYF TGTGCCAGCAGCGGGTTCTCTGGAAACACCATATATTTT
TRBJ2-3 TRBV14 TRBD2 NA CASSRLAGGPTSSTDTQYF TGTGCCAGCAGCAGACTAGCGGGGGGTCCCACGTCTAGCACAGATACGCAGTATTTT
TRBJ2-3 TRBV7-9 TRBD2 NA CASSFFGREANTDTQYF TGTGCCAGCAGCTTTTTCGGTCGGGAGGCCAACACAGATACGCAGTATTTT
TRBJ2-5 TRBV30 TRBD2 NA CARSPAGEETQYF TGTGCCCGGAGTCCAGCGGGGGAAGAGACCCAGTACTTC
TRBJ2-1 TRBV14 TRBD2 NA CASSQRAGGFYNEQFF TGTGCCAGCAGCCAGCGAGCGGGGGGATTCTACAATGAGCAGTTCTTC